These 9 T cell receptor beta chains were all obtained from the same sample, sequenced in a study of shared clonotypes between healthy human individuals. Profiled with immunoSEQ multiplex PCR; TCRdb holds only in-frame clones, not every one. The repertoire holds over a million clones, around three quarters seen once, with 0.5% to 0.6% in the top ten. Source material: memory CD4+ T cells from PBMCs. Subset indicated: CD45RA-negative fraction. The receptors were gathered from a young man in good health. Some clones in this sample may be carry-over from other donors' samples.

This chain links TRBV11-2 with TRBJ1-1; 9 bases map to TRBD1. CDR3 length equals 14 residues. Trimming cost V 5 bases and J 7 bases; bases outside gene matches: 8. Looked up from germline, CDR1 is SGHAT and CDR2 is FQNNGV. CDR3 coding DNA: TGTGCCAGCAGCAAAGACAGGGGGAGGGATGAAGCTTTCTTT. Translation: CASSKDRGRDEAFF.

J is TRBJ2-1 and V is TRBV25-1; weak D call: TRBD2 (6 bases). The CDR3 covers 16 residues. CDR1 and CDR2 from the germline V gene are MGHDK and SYGVNS. Trimming left V 5 bases short and J 1 base short, with 15 bases between. CDR3 nucleotide sequence: TGTGCCAGCAGTACGGGAGTAGCCGGTTCCTACAATGAGCAGTTCTTC. Translation gives CASSTGVAGSYNEQFF.

This chain uses TRBV5-4 with TRBJ2-1; 9 bases are a match to TRBD1. Germline CDR1 and CDR2: SGHNT and YYREEE (reference sequence). This CDR3 has 16 residues. With V trimmed by 0 bases and J by 6 bases, 7 bases remained unmatched. CDR3 protein: CASSLGDRAQANEQFF. The CDR3 bases are TGTGCCAGCAGCTTGGGGGACAGGGCTCAAGCCAATGAGCAGTTCTTC.

The chain has TRBV12-5 and TRBJ2-5, with D unresolved. The CDR3 sequence is 14 residues long. Per germline, CDR1 LGHNT and CDR2 FRNRAP. Trimming took 7 bases from V and 3 from J, leaving 15 bases between them. This CDR3 is CASAHGRTEETQYF. The DNA for the CDR3 is TGTGCTAGTGCCCACGGACGGACGGAAGAGACCCAGTACTTC. The complete variable domain, with remaining parts taken from reference TRBV12-5 and TRBJ2-5, reads DARVTQTPRHKVTEMGQEVTMRCQPILGHNTVFWYRQTMMQGLELLAYFRNRAPLDDSGMPKDRFSAEMPDATLATLKIQPSEPRDSAVYFCASAHGRTEETQYFGPGTRLLVL.

The J gene is TRBJ1-2, the V gene TRBV5-1; TRBD1 is a possible D gene (5 bases). Germline V gene lookup returns CDR1 SGHRS and CDR2 YFSETQ. The CDR3 loop spans 13 amino acids. The V gene lost 0 bases and the J gene lost 4 bases, with 7 bases spanning the gap. The CDR3, as DNA: TGCGCCAGCAGCTTGGCCGACAGCTATGGCTACACCTTC. Protein: CASSLADSYGYTF.

CDR3 in DNA: TGTGCCTCGGGACAGGCCCTACAGGGCACCATATATTTT. Translated, it gives CASGQALQGTIYF. The V and J genes are TRBV28 and TRBJ1-3; 8 bases agree with TRBD1. The CDR3 runs 13 residues. CDR1 MDHEN and CDR2 SYDVKM come from the germline V gene. Trimming removed 11 bases from V and 9 bases from J; junction bases left unmatched: 12.

This rearrangement joins TRBV5-6 to TRBJ2-7; D is uncertain. Germline CDR1 is SGHDT and CDR2 is YYEEEE. CDR3 length: 15 amino acids. Trimming cost V 0 bases and J 2 bases, with 12 bases left between them. The CDR3 sequence is CASSLVGGTTYEQYF. The CDR3, as DNA: TGTGCCAGCAGCTTGGTGGGCGGAACAACCTACGAGCAGTACTTC.

The rearrangement uses TRBV28 and TRBJ2-1; possibly TRBD2 for D (5 bases). The CDR3 runs to 12 residues. Trimming removed 6 bases at V and 9 bases at J, with 12 bases between. CDR1 is MDHEN and CDR2 is SYDVKM in the germline V gene. CDR3 nucleotide sequence: TGTGCCAGCAGGATGACTAATACTGAGCAGTTCTTC. Translated, it gives CASRMTNTEQFF.

Note on this clone: At the DNA level, this CDR3 is encoded by other sequences in the same sample as well. The chain couples TRBV5-1 to TRBJ2-7; a possible D gene is TRBD2 (6 bases). Trimming removed 2 bases from V and 5 bases from J, with 8 bases in between. There are 12 residues in the CDR3. Germline CDR1 reads SGHRS; CDR2 reads YFSETQ. In nucleotides, the CDR3 is TGCGCCAGCAGCTTTGGCGGGGACGAGCAGTACTTC. Translated: CASSFGGDEQYF.